The 5 T cell receptor beta chains below come from one sample, sequenced in a study of somatic mutations in cytotoxic T cells in rheumatoid arthritis. The method was immunoSEQ multiplex PCR; TCRdb's version includes in-frame clones alone and lacks a portion of them. The sample has about 10,000 clones, 75% to 85% seen once; the top ten hold over 10%. Source material: CD8+ T cells sorted from blood. The receptors come from an adult with rheumatoid arthritis.

The J gene is TRBJ2-7, the V gene TRBV11-2; 8 bases fit TRBD2. There are 15 residues in the CDR3. V lost 3 bases, J lost 4 bases, and 8 bases stayed unmatched. From germline, CDR1 is SGHAT and CDR2 FQNNGV. The CDR3 region is CASSFAGGGGYEQYF. The DNA of the CDR3 is TGTGCCAGCAGCTTTGCGGGGGGAGGAGGGTACGAGCAGTACTTC.

J is TRBJ2-1 and V is TRBV4-1; the D gene is possibly TRBD2 (5 bases). This CDR3 comprises 13 residues. The germline CDR1 and CDR2 sequences are MGHRA and YSYEKL. Trimming took off 1 base at V and 7 bases at J, with 8 bases between the two ends. The CDR3 spells CASSQVSGNEQFF. The CDR3 DNA follows: TGCGCCAGCAGCCAAGTGTCGGGGAATGAGCAGTTCTTC.

Only a few counts were recorded for this clone. The genes are TRBV5-1 and TRBJ2-1; D is possibly TRBD1 or TRBD2 (5 bases each). This CDR3 is built from 14 residues. Germline V gene sequence: CDR1 SGHRS, CDR2 YFSETQ. The V and J ends lost 6 bases and 5 bases respectively, with 15 bases between them. The CDR3 spells CASNLGGGHNEQFF. Here the CDR3 DNA reads TGCGCCAGCAACCTTGGTGGGGGTCACAATGAGCAGTTCTTC.

The rearrangement links TRBV4-1 to TRBJ1-1; D unclear. The CDR3 loop spans 17 amino acids. CDR1 is MGHRA and CDR2 is YSYEKL in the germline V gene. V gave up 0 bases and J gave up 1 base, with 15 bases separating them. The CDR3 is CASSQDPLPSGNTEAFF. CDR3 in DNA: TGCGCCAGCAGCCAAGATCCCCTGCCTAGCGGGAACACTGAAGCTTTCTTT.

The chain employs TRBV6-1 and TRBJ2-5; 12 bases fit TRBD2. V shed 6 bases and J 5 bases; nucleotides not matched to a gene: 7. The germline V gene encodes CDR1 MNHNS and CDR2 SASEGT. This CDR3 is built from 15 residues. The CDR3 nucleotides read TGTGCCAGCAGGGCACTAGCGGGGGGCGCCGAGACCCAGTACTTC. This codes for CASRALAGGAETQYF.